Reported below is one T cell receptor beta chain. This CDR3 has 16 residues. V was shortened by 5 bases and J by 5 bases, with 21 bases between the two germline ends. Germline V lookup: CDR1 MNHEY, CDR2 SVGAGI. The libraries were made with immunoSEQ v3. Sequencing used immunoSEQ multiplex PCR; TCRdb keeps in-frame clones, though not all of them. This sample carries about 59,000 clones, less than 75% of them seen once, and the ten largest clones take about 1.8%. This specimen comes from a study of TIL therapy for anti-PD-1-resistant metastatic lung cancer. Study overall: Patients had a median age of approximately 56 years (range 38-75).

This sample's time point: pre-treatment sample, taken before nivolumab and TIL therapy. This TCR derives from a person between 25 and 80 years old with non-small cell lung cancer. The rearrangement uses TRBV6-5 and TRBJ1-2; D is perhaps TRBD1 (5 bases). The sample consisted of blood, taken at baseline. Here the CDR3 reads CASSNWATEWGYGYTF. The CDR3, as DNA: TGTGCCAGCAGTAACTGGGCGACAGAATGGGGGTATGGCTACACCTTC.